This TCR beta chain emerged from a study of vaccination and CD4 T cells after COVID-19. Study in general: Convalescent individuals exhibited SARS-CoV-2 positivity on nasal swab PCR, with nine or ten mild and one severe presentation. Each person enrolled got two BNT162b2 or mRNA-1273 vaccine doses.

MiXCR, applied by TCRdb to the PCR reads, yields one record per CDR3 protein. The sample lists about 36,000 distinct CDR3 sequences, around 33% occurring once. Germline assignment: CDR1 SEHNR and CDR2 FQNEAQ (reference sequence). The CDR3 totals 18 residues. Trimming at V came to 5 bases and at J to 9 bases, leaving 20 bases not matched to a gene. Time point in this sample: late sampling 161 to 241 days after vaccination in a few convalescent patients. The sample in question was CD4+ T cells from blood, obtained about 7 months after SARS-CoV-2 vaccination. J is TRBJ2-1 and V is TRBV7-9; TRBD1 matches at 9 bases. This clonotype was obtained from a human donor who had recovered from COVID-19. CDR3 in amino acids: CASSPLIRDRDFRGEQFF. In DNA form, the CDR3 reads TGTGCCAGCAGCCCCCTCATCCGGGACAGGGATTTTCGGGGTGAGCAGTTCTTC.